This TCR beta chain was sequenced for a study of Graves' ophthalmopathy and Graves' hyperthyroidism. Findings of the study overall: With around 65% sensitivity and approximately 73% specificity, the model predicted ophthalmopathy progression.

On this clonotype: Its target is unknown.

The V segment lost 1 base and the J segment 1 base; nucleotides outside the gene matches: 11. Per germline, CDR1 DFQATT and CDR2 SNEGSKA (reference sequence). The CDR3 runs 18 residues. CDR3 regions of TCR beta were amplified from RNA transcripts. A first-round RT-PCR used HTBI primers, followed by a second-round multiplex PCR. TCRdb re-analysed the multiplex PCR reads in MiXCR, keeping a single row per CDR3 protein. The sample has 11,000 to 15,000 distinct CDR3 sequences, 50% seen once; the top ten hold 40% to 50%. Other autoimmune diseases, uncontrolled infections, pregnancy and lactation each led to patient exclusion.

What was sequenced was peripheral blood. The receptor was derived from a woman in her 30s with Graves' ophthalmopathy. The chain combines TRBV20-1 with TRBJ2-3, with 10 bases lining up with TRBD2. The CDR3 DNA sequence: TGCAGTGCTAGAGTTAGGTCTAGCGGGAGAGGGGGCACAGATACGCAGTATTTT. This sequence encodes CSARVRSSGRGGTDTQYF.